This TCR beta chain comes out of a study of T cell repertoires in cytomegalovirus infection. As for the study in general: Public TCR beta signatures marked donors with CMV infection and the matching HLA.

Study conclusions and caveats: Ex vivo, HLA-C-restricted CMV-specific TCR beta clonotypes prevailed over the rest of the response. Public TCR beta family frequency separated CMV-and-HLA carriers, including in an independent cohort.

MiXCR, run by TCRdb on the reads, gives a single entry per CDR3 protein. The repertoire holds approximately 150,000 distinct CDR3 sequences, with roughly 6% as singletons. This clonotype was seen a handful of times. Its specificity is unknown. Looked up from germline, CDR1 is SGHTS and CDR2 is YDEGEE. Trimming left V 5 bases short and J 4 bases short, with 12 bases between. This CDR3 has 13 residues. Sequences were obtained from PBMCs. This clonotype was sampled from a human donor in good health (CMV status not recorded). Some clones in this sample may be carry-over from other donors' samples. J is TRBJ1-2 and V is TRBV5-8; D possibly corresponds to TRBD1 (6 bases). Here the CDR3 DNA reads TGTGCCAGCAGTTCTCGGACAGCCTATGGCTACACCTTC. Translating gives CASSSRTAYGYTF.